The 30 T cell receptor beta chains reported below all come from one sample, sequenced in a study of metastatic and nonmetastatic thyroid tumors. TCRdb reanalyzed the PCR reads with MiXCR. The sample has 35,000 or so clones, roughly a sixth seen once. Ahead of thyroid surgery, no patient had received treatment of any kind. Source material: blood. These receptors were collected from a male donor with papillary thyroid cancer or a benign thyroid nodule (not recorded which). Some clones in this sample may be carry-over from other donors' samples.

This clone was seen only a few times. V gene TRBV6-1 combines with J gene TRBJ1-1; no clear D gene. This CDR3 is built from 14 residues. V was clipped by 6 bases and J by 0 bases, with 11 bases between them. Germline loops: CDR1 MNHNS, CDR2 SASEGT. DNA for the CDR3: TGTGCCAGCAGGATCCGGGTAGTGAACACTGAAGCTTTCTTT. As protein: CASRIRVVNTEAFF.

Concerning this clone itself: Just one base apart from a much larger clone, this may be a read error. The rearrangement uses TRBV27 and TRBJ1-4, with a weak D call TRBD1 (6 bases). The V gene's germline CDR1 is MNHEY and CDR2 SMNVEV (reference sequence). V was clipped by 5 bases and J by 8 bases, with 15 bases between them. The CDR3 runs 14 residues. The DNA of the CDR3 is TGTGCCAGCAGTCCGAGACAGGAGGGGGAAAAACTGTTTTTT. This encodes CASSPRQEGEKLFF. The full variable domain, in which reference TRBV27 and TRBJ1-4 provide the parts outside the CDR3, is EAQVTQNPRYLITVTGKKLTVTCSQNMNHEYMSWYRQDPGLGLRQIYYSMNVEVTDKGDVPEGYKVSRKEKRNFPLILESPSPNQTSLYFCASSPRQEGEKLFFGSGTQLSVL.

The table lists this clone with a few counts. The chain recombines TRBV10-2 with TRBJ2-3; 7 bases agree with TRBD2. Trimming at V came to 6 bases and at J to 0 bases, leaving 6 bases not matched to a gene. The CDR3 is made up of 15 amino acids. Germline lookup yields CDR1 WSHSY and CDR2 SAAADI. CDR3 sequence reads: CASRASGDSTDTQYF. In DNA form, the CDR3 reads TGCGCCAGCAGGGCTAGCGGAGACAGCACAGATACGCAGTATTTT.

The table lists this clone with many counts. The sample has other DNA sequences that encode this CDR3 too. CDR3 in amino acids: CASSLSGRGVEKLFF. The CDR3 DNA follows: TGTGCCAGCAGTTTATCGGGCAGGGGTGTTGAAAAACTGTTTTTT. V and J are TRBV28 and TRBJ1-4; D is perhaps TRBD1 (6 bases). CDR3 length equals 15 residues. Germline CDR1 and CDR2: MDHEN and SYDVKM. V lost 1 base and J 7 bases, leaving 13 bases between the germline ends. The full variable domain, its missing parts supplied by reference TRBV28 and TRBJ1-4, is DVKVTQSSRYLVKRTGEKVFLECVQDMDHENMFWYRQDPGLGLRLIYFSYDVKMKEKGDIPEGYSVSREKKERFSLILESASTNQTSMYLCASSLSGRGVEKLFFGSGTQLSVL.

This clone is deemed medium-sized. The rearrangement links TRBV6-5 to TRBJ2-7, with 11 bases identical to TRBD1. Germline-derived CDR1 and CDR2 are MNHEY and SVGAGI. The CDR3 extends over 15 amino acids. The V segment lost 0 bases and the J segment 3 bases; nucleotides outside the gene matches: 1. CDR3 DNA: TGTGCCAGCAGTTACTCGGGGACAGGGGGCTACGAGCAGTACTTC. Its translation: CASSYSGTGGYEQYF.

V gene TRBV11-2 combines with J gene TRBJ2-7, with 7 bases that match TRBD2. The V gene end was trimmed by 5 bases and the J gene end by 0 bases; junction bases not matched to a gene: 4. The CDR3 has 14 residues. Germline V CDR1 and CDR2: SGHAT, FQNNGV. As DNA, the CDR3 is TGTGCCAGCAGCAGCGGGATGTACTCCTACGAGCAGTACTTC. Residues: CASSSGMYSYEQYF.

The chain is built from TRBV30 and TRBJ2-2; D possibly corresponds to TRBD1 (5 bases). Trimming cost V 3 bases and J 7 bases, with 15 bases left between them. The germline V gene encodes CDR1 GTSNPN and CDR2 SVGIG (reference sequence). This CDR3 spans 14 amino acids. The CDR3 coding sequence is TGTGCCTGGAGGATAAAAGGGGCCAACGGGGAGCTGTTTTTT. This codes for CAWRIKGANGELFF.

This clone is medium-sized by share. The V and J genes are TRBV10-1 and TRBJ2-1; 7 bases align to TRBD2. V trimming: 3 bases; J trimming: 5 bases; junction bases outside the gene matches: 10. Germline values: CDR1 WNHNN, CDR2 SYGVQD (reference sequence). There are 16 residues in the CDR3. The CDR3 spells CASSERGAAGDNEQFF. CDR3 coding DNA: TGCGCCAGCAGTGAAAGAGGGGCGGCGGGGGACAATGAGCAGTTCTTC.

Ten or more counts support this clone. This rearrangement joins TRBV29-1 to TRBJ2-2, with D perhaps matching TRBD1 (7 bases). Germline V lookup: CDR1 SQVTM, CDR2 ANQGSEA. The CDR3 has 13 amino acids. Between the trimmed V and J ends, which lost 7 bases and 6 bases, there was a span of 15 bases. CDR3 protein: CSGGGGRPGELFF. In nucleotides, the CDR3 is TGCAGCGGAGGAGGGGGCAGGCCCGGGGAGCTGTTTTTT.

There are many counts of this clone. V and J are TRBV30 and TRBJ1-1; D call uncertain. V was cut by 5 bases and J by 10 bases, with 11 bases left in between. CDR3 length: 10 amino acids. Germline CDR1 reads GTSNPN; CDR2 reads SVGIG (reference sequence). CDR3 protein: CAWGERVAFF. CDR3 DNA sequence: TGTGCCTGGGGGGAAAGGGTAGCTTTCTTT.

This clone was observed at least ten times. The chain combines TRBV11-1 with TRBJ2-1; 8 nucleotides agree with TRBD2. The length of the CDR3 is 15 residues. Unmatched junction bases numbered 11, after V lost 4 bases and J lost 9 bases. Looked up from germline, CDR1 is SGHAT and CDR2 is FQDESV (reference sequence). In DNA, the CDR3 is TGTGCCAGCAGCTCTGGACTAGCTCTCGCTGGTGAGCAGTTCTTC. This translates into CASSSGLALAGEQFF.

In the case of this clone: One base away lies a much larger clone, so this may be a sequencing read error. V usage is TRBV7-9 and J usage is TRBJ2-5, with D perhaps matching TRBD1 (5 bases). Germline V gene data show CDR1 as SEHNR and CDR2 as FQNEAQ (reference sequence). V lost 0 bases to trimming and J lost 5 bases, with 19 bases between them. The CDR3 covers 17 residues. The CDR3 nucleotides read TGTGCCAGCAGCTTAGCTGTGGCAGGGTTTAGTGCCGAGACCCAGTACTTC. This sequence encodes CASSLAVAGFSAETQYF.

This clone is judged medium-sized (0.01 to 0.1%). V usage is TRBV6-1 and J usage is TRBJ1-2; D not resolved. V gave up 5 bases and J gave up 6 bases, with 19 bases separating them. The CDR3 length is 15 residues. Germline V lookup: CDR1 MNHNS, CDR2 SASEGT. The CDR3 region has the DNA TGTGCCAGCAGTTCTCCCCCCCCGGACCATGATGGCTACACCTTC. It is translated as CASSSPPPDHDGYTF.

This clone was picked up a small number of times. The rearrangement links TRBV6-1 to TRBJ2-1, with D unresolved. Germline V CDR1 and CDR2: MNHNS, SASEGT. The V end was cut by 7 bases, the J end by 1 base, with 11 bases between. The CDR3 has 14 amino acids. The CDR3 DNA reads as TGTGCCAGCAACAGTTTAGGGTCCTACAATGAGCAGTTCTTC. It yields the protein CASNSLGSYNEQFF.

This CDR3 reads CSAGTSRKAYEQYF. As DNA, the CDR3 is TGCAGTGCTGGGACTAGTAGGAAGGCCTACGAGCAGTACTTC. V is TRBV20-1 and J is TRBJ2-7; 8 positions agree with TRBD2. The junction had 8 bases not matched to a gene; V was cut back by 5 bases and J by 2 bases. Germline CDR1 and CDR2: DFQATT and SNEGSKA (reference sequence). The CDR3 is made up of 14 amino acids.

This clone has ten or more counts. The chain links TRBV19 to TRBJ2-1; tentative D call: TRBD1 (5 bases). This CDR3 is 15 amino acids long. The V and J ends lost 10 bases and 7 bases respectively, with 23 bases between them. Germline V gives CDR1 LNHDA, CDR2 SQIVND (reference sequence). The CDR3 region has the DNA TGTGCCACCCAGGCAGGTCGTGGGGCCGCGAATGAGCAGTTCTTC. Its protein is CATQAGRGAANEQFF.

For this clone: A much larger clone is a single base away; this may be a read error. This chain connects TRBV18 to TRBJ1-1; D might be TRBD1 (5 bases). In germline, CDR1 is KGHSH, CDR2 LQKENI. This CDR3 has 15 residues. V lost 5 bases to trimming and J lost 4 bases, with 17 bases between them. The CDR3 DNA reads TGTGCCAGCTCATCGAGCACAGGATTGGCCACTGAAGCTTTCTTT. Translated, it gives CASSSSTGLATEAFF.

This clone has a count of ten or more. The rearrangement uses TRBV20-1 and TRBJ1-1; tentatively, D is TRBD1 (5 bases). The ends were cut back, 5 bases at V and 5 bases at J, with 12 bases in the middle. CDR3 length: 12 amino acids. Germline CDR1 DFQATT, CDR2 SNEGSKA (reference sequence). The CDR3 here is CSAAAGGTEAFF. CDR3 in DNA: TGCAGTGCTGCTGCGGGGGGGACTGAAGCTTTCTTT.

On this clone: At one end, the junction sequence differs from germline, possibly due to a read error. The rearrangement uses TRBV3-1 and TRBJ1-4; D unclear. The CDR3 sequence is 14 residues long. Germline V gene sequence: CDR1 LGHDT, CDR2 YNNKEL (reference sequence). CDR3 loop: CAGSPLITNEKLFF. The CDR3 DNA reads as TGTGCCGGCAGCCCTCTTATTACTAATGAAAAACTGTTTTTT. The whole variable domain, remainder taken from reference TRBV3-1 and TRBJ1-4, is DTAVSQTPKYLVTQMGNDKSIKCEQNLGHDTMYWYKQDSKKFLKIMFSYNNKELIINETVPNRFSPKSPDKAHLNLHINSLELGDSAVYFCAGSPLITNEKLFFGSGTQLSVL.

Ten or more counts support this clone. The rearrangement uses TRBV5-1 and TRBJ2-5, with 8 positions matching TRBD1. CDR1 SGHRS and CDR2 YFSETQ come from the germline V gene. CDR3 length: 15 amino acids. Trimming removed 1 base from V and 5 bases from J; junction bases left unmatched: 7. CDR3 residues: CASSLRPAGGETQYF. CDR3 nucleotide sequence: TGCGCCAGCAGCTTGCGCCCCGCAGGGGGCGAGACCCAGTACTTC.

This chain uses TRBV5-1 with TRBJ2-5, with D hard to call. There are 13 residues in the CDR3. In germline, CDR1 is SGHRS, CDR2 YFSETQ. Trimming removed 0 bases from V and 5 bases from J, with 8 bases in between. The CDR3 nucleotides are TGCGCCAGCAGCTTGGAGGCTTCTGAGACCCAGTACTTC. Its translation: CASSLEASETQYF.

The chain combines TRBV6-6 with TRBJ2-2; 8 bases line up with TRBD2. This CDR3 contains 16 residues. CDR1 and CDR2 from the germline V gene are MNHNY and SVGAGI (reference sequence). The V gene end was trimmed by 2 bases and the J gene end by 3 bases; junction bases not matched to a gene: 5. The CDR3 is CASSYGAGDDTGELFF. The CDR3 nucleotides are TGTGCCAGCAGTTACGGAGCGGGAGACGACACCGGGGAGCTGTTTTTT.

This clone was detected a few times. The chain combines TRBV12-3 or TRBV12-4 with TRBJ2-3; no firm D call. The CDR3 length is 14 residues. The germline V and J ends were trimmed by 1 base and 9 bases, with 14 bases remaining between them. The chain's CDR3 is CASSLGRSPPTQYF. The DNA for the CDR3 is TGTGCCAGCAGTTTAGGTAGAAGTCCCCCGACGCAGTATTTT.

The V and J genes are TRBV28 and TRBJ2-4, with D possibly TRBD2 on 6 matching bases. Germline V CDR1 and CDR2: MDHEN, SYDVKM. The CDR3 contains 15 residues. The germline V and J ends were trimmed by 1 base and 6 bases, with 13 bases remaining between them. This CDR3 reads CASSLYSSARNIQYF. In DNA form, the CDR3 reads TGTGCCAGCAGTTTATACTCTAGCGCCCGAAACATTCAGTACTTC.

In its sample, this clone was seen a few times. The rearrangement joins TRBV6-1 to TRBJ2-2, with a weak D call TRBD1 (5 bases). Germline assignment: CDR1 MNHNS and CDR2 SASEGT. This CDR3 is 16 amino acids long. Deletions cut 5 bases from V and 2 bases from J, with 15 bases between. The CDR3 DNA sequence: TGTGCCAGCAGTCCCCAGGGTGGGGTCAACACCGGGGAGCTGTTTTTT. Its protein is CASSPQGGVNTGELFF.

This clone has more than one count but fewer than ten. Possible read error: a much larger clone is one base away. Different DNA sequences within this sample yield the same CDR3. The chain recombines TRBV28 with TRBJ1-4; the D gene is possibly TRBD1 (6 bases). This CDR3 is built from 15 residues. In germline, CDR1 is MDHEN, CDR2 SYDVKM. CDR3 loop: CASSLSGRGVEKLFF. As DNA, the CDR3 is TGTGCCAGCAGTTTATCGGGCAGGGGTGTTGAAAAGCTGTTTTTT.

This clone was observed many times. V gene TRBV3-1 combines with J gene TRBJ1-5; D might be TRBD1 (5 bases). The CDR3 loop spans 15 amino acids. Between the trimmed V and J ends, which lost 4 bases and 7 bases, there was a span of 17 bases. Germline V CDR1 and CDR2: LGHDT, YNNKEL (reference sequence). CDR3 sequence reads: CASSLGLPGVQPQHF. CDR3 nucleotide sequence: TGTGCCAGCAGCCTGGGACTCCCGGGGGTGCAGCCCCAGCATTTT.

This clone was counted many times. The J gene is TRBJ2-7, the V gene TRBV6-5, with TRBD2 identical over 9 bases. V shed 2 bases, J shed 0 bases, and the junction held 11 bases outside the gene matches. The CDR3 extends over 18 amino acids. CDR1 and CDR2 (germline): MNHEY, SVGAGI. The CDR3 region is CASSYKLAGSTYSYEQYF. Written as DNA, the CDR3 is TGTGCCAGCAGTTACAAGCTAGCGGGGTCGACCTACTCCTACGAGCAGTACTTC.

Details on this clone: The junction departs from the called germline gene at one end, perhaps through a read error. The rearrangement links TRBV11-1 to TRBJ2-3; 7 positions match TRBD2. This CDR3 contains 15 residues. CDR1 SGHAT and CDR2 FQDESV come from the germline V gene (reference sequence). In DNA, the CDR3 is TGTGCCAGCAGCTCAGCGGGATGGAGCACAGATACGCATTATTTT. This translates into CASSSAGWSTDTHYF.

This clone was seen more than once but under ten times. The J gene is TRBJ2-2, the V gene TRBV7-3, with unresolved D. This CDR3 spans 13 amino acids. Germline loops: CDR1 SGHTA, CDR2 FQGTGA. The V end was cut by 4 bases, the J end by 4 bases, with 7 bases between. CDR3 protein: CASSSALTGELFF. CDR3 DNA sequence: TGTGCCAGCAGCTCCGCTCTCACCGGGGAGCTGTTTTTT.